This TCR beta chain appears in the sequencing data of a study of radiation and T cells in renal cell carcinoma. TCRdb's table, derived via immunoSEQ multiplex PCR, lists solely in-frame clones and lacks some. The data contain more than 9,500 clones, less than 70% of them seen just once; the ten biggest clones take up around 20%. There are a few counts of this clone. Germline assignment: CDR1 SGHVS and CDR2 FNYEAQ. V shed 5 bases and J shed 0 bases, with 8 bases lying between them. This CDR3 has 15 residues. Treatment noted: treatment-naive control, cytoreductive nephrectomy. Clear cell pathology was present in this patient's renal cell carcinoma.

V is TRBV7-6 and J is TRBJ2-6; D is undetermined. This clonotype was obtained from a woman of 80 years or more with renal cell carcinoma. Sequencing used tumor tissue, obtained from a patient whose treatment was nephrectomy without radiotherapy. In nucleotides, the CDR3 is TGTGCCAGCAGCACCAGGTACTCTGGGGCCAACGTCCTGACTTTC. It codes for CASSTRYSGANVLTF.